The 10 T cell receptor beta chains listed next were all sequenced from one sample in a study of Tregs in tolerant kidney transplant recipients (dated by TCRdb to 2018 to 2020). Receptors were amplified or captured by the immunoSEQ multiplex PCR assay. Not all clones reach the TCRdb copy of this immuneACCESS table, which keeps in-frame sequences only. Checked studies attribute under half of the gap to unresolved V genes and leave the rest unexplained. The sample table contains tens of thousands of clones; only one count was recorded for more than 80% of them. The ten largest make up about 0.75% of the sample. The sample taken for sequencing was Tregs from blood. These receptors were collected from a human donor in good health.

The chain carries TRBV28 and TRBJ2-3; 11 positions match TRBD2. From germline, CDR1 is MDHEN and CDR2 SYDVKM. The length of the CDR3 is 15 residues. The ends lost 9 bases at V and 1 base at J; junction bases unmatched: 6. DNA of the CDR3: TGTGCCAGTGGACTAGCGGGCCTTCGCACAGATACGCAGTATTTT. Protein product: CASGLAGLRTDTQYF.

The CDR3 DNA reads as TGCGCCAGCAGCTTGGGACCCGAAGGGGAGACCCAGTACTTC. Amino acid sequence: CASSLGPEGETQYF. The rearrangement uses TRBV5-1 and TRBJ2-5; D ambiguous. Germline-derived CDR1 and CDR2 are SGHRS and YFSETQ. The CDR3 length is 14 residues. V lost 0 bases and J lost 5, with 11 bases in between.

The V call is TRBV25-1, the J call TRBJ2-1; 9 positions agree with TRBD2. This CDR3 is 15 amino acids long. Looked up from germline, CDR1 is MGHDK and CDR2 is SYGVNS. V was pared by 5 bases and J by 4 bases, with 6 bases of the junction left unmatched. The CDR3 is CASSKRTSEYNEQFF. CDR3 bases: TGTGCCAGCAGTAAGAGGACTAGCGAATACAATGAGCAGTTCTTC.

This clone is a singleton in its sample. The chain links TRBV6-5 to TRBJ1-1, with D maybe TRBD1 (5 bases). The V end was cut by 4 bases, the J end by 0 bases, with 15 bases between. This CDR3 comprises 16 residues. Per germline, CDR1 MNHEY and CDR2 SVGAGI. The CDR3 spells CASSSPPRGMNTEAFF. The CDR3 nucleotides are TGTGCCAGCAGTTCCCCGCCTAGGGGTATGAACACTGAAGCTTTCTTT.

The chain combines TRBV27 with TRBJ2-7; 9 positions agree with TRBD2. Germline CDR1 and CDR2: MNHEY and SMNVEV (reference sequence). V gave up 7 bases and J gave up 8 bases; unmatched junction bases: 21. There are 17 residues in the CDR3. CDR3 sequence (DNA): TGTGCCAGCACCTCTTACGGCGCTAGCGGGACGGTAGAGAAGCAGTACTTC. This translates into CASTSYGASGTVEKQYF.

The V call is TRBV18, the J call TRBJ2-7; D is possibly TRBD1 or TRBD2 (5 bases each). CDR1 and CDR2 (germline): KGHSH, LQKENI. This CDR3 region has 15 residues. The V end was cut by 6 bases, the J end by 0 bases, with 15 bases between. CDR3: CASSLTWGISYEQYF. CDR3 sequence (DNA): TGTGCCAGCTCTCTAACCTGGGGGATCTCCTACGAGCAGTACTTC.

The chain has TRBV7-8 and TRBJ2-2, with 8 bases aligning to TRBD2. Per the germline V gene, CDR1 is SGHVS and CDR2 is FQNEAQ. The CDR3 totals 15 residues. Germline trimming cut 5 bases from V and 4 bases from J; bases unmatched to any gene: 6. The CDR3 nucleotides are TGTGCCAGCAGCATGGGACTAGGGGGCACCGGGGAGCTGTTTTTT. It translates to CASSMGLGGTGELFF.

The V gene is TRBV6-1, the J gene TRBJ1-4; D is undetermined. Germline loops: CDR1 MNHNS, CDR2 SASEGT. CDR3 length: 13 amino acids. V lost 6 bases and J 6 bases, leaving 11 bases between the germline ends. The CDR3 bases are TGTGCCAGCAGCCTCGGGGTACATGAAAAACTGTTTTTT. Encoded protein: CASSLGVHEKLFF.

V and J are TRBV6-4 and TRBJ1-4, with D perhaps TRBD1 (5 bases). CDR3 length: 15 residues. Deletions cut 4 bases from V and 0 bases from J, with 9 bases between. Germline CDR1 reads MRHNA; CDR2 reads SNTAGT. The CDR3 here is CASSGRQPTNEKLFF. CDR3 bases: TGTGCCAGCAGTGGGAGACAGCCAACTAATGAAAAACTGTTTTTT.

J is TRBJ2-7 and V is TRBV15; D is uncertain. There are 18 residues in the CDR3. Per the germline V gene, CDR1 is LNHNV and CDR2 is YYDKDF (reference sequence). V was cut by 1 base and J by 3 bases, with 22 bases left in between. The CDR3 is CATSRGPPRQIQSYEQYF. The CDR3 nucleotides read TGTGCCACCAGCAGAGGACCCCCTCGGCAGATACAAAGCTACGAGCAGTACTTC. Drawing the rest from reference TRBV15 and TRBJ2-7, the complete variable domain is DAMVIQNPRYQVTQFGKPVTLSCSQTLNHNVMYWYQQKSSQAPKLLFHYYDKDFNNEADTPDNFQSRRPNTSFCFLDIRSPGLGDTAMYLCATSRGPPRQIQSYEQYFGPGTRLTVT.